This T cell receptor beta chain was recovered during a study of Graves' ophthalmopathy and Graves' hyperthyroidism. On the study more broadly: The authors collected peripheral blood at initial diagnosis, before any treatment.

CDR1 and CDR2 (germline): MNHNY, SVGAGI (reference sequence). V lost 8 bases and J lost 6, with 17 bases in between. The CDR3 totals 13 residues. Study-level points and caveats: Most expanded thyroid clonotypes above 0.001 frequency also appeared in blood. Ophthalmopathy was separated from stable hyperthyroidism by a 13-signature model with 87.88% sensitivity and roughly 81% specificity.

The sequenced template was RNA, covering the TCR beta CDR3 region. An opening RT-PCR round employed HTBI primers and preceded a second-round multiplex PCR. TCRdb reprocessed the multiplex PCR reads via MiXCR and lists one record per CDR3 protein. This table holds 740,000 or so distinct CDR3 sequences, roughly 40% found once. Concerning this clonotype: Its matching antigen is unknown.

This clonotype was sampled from an adult man with Graves' ophthalmopathy. Material: peripheral blood. The chain combines TRBV6-6 with TRBJ2-7, with D unresolved. The CDR3 sequence: CASAGRNGAEQYF. The CDR3 DNA reads TGTGCCAGCGCCGGGCGGAACGGCGCCGAGCAGTACTTC.